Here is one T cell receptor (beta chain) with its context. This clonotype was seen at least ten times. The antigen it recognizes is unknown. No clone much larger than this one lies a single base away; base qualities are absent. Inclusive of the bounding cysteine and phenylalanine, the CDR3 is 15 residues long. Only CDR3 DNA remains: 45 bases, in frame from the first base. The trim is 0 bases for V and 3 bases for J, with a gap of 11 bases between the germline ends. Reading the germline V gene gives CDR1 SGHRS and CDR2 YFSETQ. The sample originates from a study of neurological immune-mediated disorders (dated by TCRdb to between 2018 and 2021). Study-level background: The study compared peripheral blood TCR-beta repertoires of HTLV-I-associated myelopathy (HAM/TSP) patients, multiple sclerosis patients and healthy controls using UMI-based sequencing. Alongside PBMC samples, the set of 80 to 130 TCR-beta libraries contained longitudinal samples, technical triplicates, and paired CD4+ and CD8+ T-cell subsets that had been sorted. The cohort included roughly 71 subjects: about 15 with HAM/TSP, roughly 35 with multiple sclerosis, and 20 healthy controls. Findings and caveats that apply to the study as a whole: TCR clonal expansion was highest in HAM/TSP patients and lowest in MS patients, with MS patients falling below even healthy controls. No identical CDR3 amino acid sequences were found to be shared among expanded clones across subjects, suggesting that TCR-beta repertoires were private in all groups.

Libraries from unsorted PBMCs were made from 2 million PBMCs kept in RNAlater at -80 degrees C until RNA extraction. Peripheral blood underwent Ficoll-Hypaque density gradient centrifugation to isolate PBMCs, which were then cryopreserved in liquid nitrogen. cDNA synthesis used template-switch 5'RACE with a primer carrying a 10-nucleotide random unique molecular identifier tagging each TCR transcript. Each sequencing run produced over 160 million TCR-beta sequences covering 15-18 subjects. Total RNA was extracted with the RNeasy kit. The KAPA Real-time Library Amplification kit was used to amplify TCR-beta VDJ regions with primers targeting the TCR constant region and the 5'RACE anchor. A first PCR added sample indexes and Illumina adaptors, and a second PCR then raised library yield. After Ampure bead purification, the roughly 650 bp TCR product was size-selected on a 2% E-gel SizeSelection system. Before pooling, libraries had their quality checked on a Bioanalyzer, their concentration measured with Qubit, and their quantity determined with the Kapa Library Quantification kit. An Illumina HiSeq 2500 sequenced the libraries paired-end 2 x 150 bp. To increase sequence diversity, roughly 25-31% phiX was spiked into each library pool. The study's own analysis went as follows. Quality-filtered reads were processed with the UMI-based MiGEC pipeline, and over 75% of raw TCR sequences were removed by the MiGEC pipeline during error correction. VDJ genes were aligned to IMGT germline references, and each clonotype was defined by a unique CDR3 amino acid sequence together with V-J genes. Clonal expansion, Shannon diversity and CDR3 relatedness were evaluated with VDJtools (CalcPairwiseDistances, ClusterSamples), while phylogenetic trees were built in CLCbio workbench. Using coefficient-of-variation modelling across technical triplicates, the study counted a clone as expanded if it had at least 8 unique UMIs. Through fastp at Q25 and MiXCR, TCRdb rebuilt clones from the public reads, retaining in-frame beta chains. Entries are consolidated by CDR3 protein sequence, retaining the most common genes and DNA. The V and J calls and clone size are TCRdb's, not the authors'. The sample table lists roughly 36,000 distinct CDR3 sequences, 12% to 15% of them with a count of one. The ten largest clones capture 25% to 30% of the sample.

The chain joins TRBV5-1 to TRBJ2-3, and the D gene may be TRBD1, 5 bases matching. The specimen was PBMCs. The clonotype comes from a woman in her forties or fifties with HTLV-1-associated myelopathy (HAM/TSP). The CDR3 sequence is CASSLEDRATDTQYF. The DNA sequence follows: TGCGCCAGCAGCTTGGAAGACAGAGCTACAGATACGCAGTATTTT.